Listed below are T cell receptor beta chains from one sample, sequenced in a study of blood T cells in healthy people across ages. TCRdb processed the 5' RACE reads anew with MiXCR; each CDR3 protein has one entry. The repertoire has roughly 1 million distinct CDR3 sequences, approximately 26% of them found once; the top ten carry about 0.8%. These data are also associated with another study on T cells of mothers and their children.

The sample taken for sequencing was blood. Every receptor here comes from a girl aged 2-10 years in good health. Each CDR3 is given with its conserved first and last residue. The order of the fields is D gene, clone size, V gene, J gene, CDR3 protein, CDR3 DNA. D genes are given only for firm matches. Only part of the rows carry a size: once, few, many, or a class if the clone is expanded.

.	.	TRBV10-3	TRBJ2-2	CAISRDAGNTGELLF	TGTGCCATCAGTAGGGACGCAGGTAACACCGGGGAGCTGCTTTTT
.	few	TRBV7-8	TRBJ2-5	CASSSMGLLDQQYF	TGTGCCAGCAGCTCAATGGGACTCCTGGATCAGCAGTACTTC
.	few	TRBV29-1	TRBJ2-5	CSVLVQGGRETQYF	TGCAGCGTTCTGGTGCAGGGGGGTCGGGAGACCCAGTACTTC
TRBD1	few	TRBV5-1	TRBJ1-5	CASSLYGPQGDQPQHF	TGCGCCAGCAGCCTTTACGGGCCTCAGGGGGACCAGCCCCAGCATTTT
TRBD1	.	TRBV29-1	TRBJ1-5	CSVGSGQGGGQPRHF	TGCAGCGTTGGGTCCGGACAGGGAGGAGGACAGCCCCGGCATTTT
.	.	TRBV20-1	TRBJ1-2	CSASPPPNYGYTF	TGCAGTGCTTCCCCTCCACCTAACTATGGCTACACCTTC
TRBD2	few	TRBV6-5	TRBJ2-5	CASSYAGRTSVLF	TGTGCCAGCAGTTACGCAGGGAGGACTAGCGTACTCTTC
TRBD2	few	TRBV20-1	TRBJ2-1	CSAPGLAVLNQQFF	TGCAGTGCCCCGGGACTAGCGGTTCTCAATCAGCAGTTCTTC
.	few	TRBV3-1	TRBJ2-2	CASSHFSAGVDTGELFF	TGTGCCAGCAGCCACTTCAGCGCAGGGGTGGACACCGGGGAGCTGTTTTTT
.	.	TRBV27	TRBJ1-2	CASSLSRGGGYTF	TGTGCCAGCAGTTTATCGAGGGGAGGCGGCTACACCTTC
.	.	TRBV3-1	TRBJ2-5	CASSQGTLSQETQYF	TGTGCCAGCAGCCAAGGAACCCTATCCCAAGAGACCCAGTACTTC
.	few	TRBV20-1	TRBJ1-2	CSARDTQSGGGYTF	TGCAGTGCTAGAGATACCCAGTCCGGAGGAGGCTACACCTTC
.	.	TRBV18	TRBJ2-3	CASSKNMAPDTQYF	TGTGCCAGCTCAAAAAACATGGCCCCAGATACGCAGTATTTT
.	few	TRBV24-1	TRBJ2-1	CATSGTRRYEQFF	TGTGCCACCAGTGGGACTCGACGCTATGAGCAGTTCTTC
TRBD1	.	TRBV19	TRBJ1-4	CASSIRDRANEKLFF	TGTGCCAGTAGTATAAGGGACAGGGCTAATGAAAAACTGTTTTTT
TRBD2	.	TRBV5-6	TRBJ2-5	CASSFQRERPETQYF	TGTGCCAGCAGCTTCCAGCGGGAGCGACCTGAGACCCAGTACTTC
.	few	TRBV20-1	TRBJ2-3	CSARSLGEDTDTQYF	TGCAGTGCTAGGAGTCTAGGGGAGGACACAGATACGCAGTATTTT